This T cell receptor (beta chain) emerged from a study of blood T cell repertoires in COVID-19. Study-level background: Researchers got acute and convalescent COVID-19 samples from the United States, Italy and Spain. The analysed material was cDNA or gDNA that came from T cells, B-cell-depleted T cells, or PBMCs.

Per the original methods: Estimation of nucleated cell counts was performed using reference gene primer amplification. Some clones are missing from TCRdb's copy, which holds only in-frame ones; the method was immunoSEQ multiplex PCR. V and J calls and clone size follow that table, whereas D and trimming were derived from the DNA. The repertoire includes 150,000 to 200,000 clones, approximately 89% of them detected once, and 6.5% to 9% sits in the top ten. This CDR3 is built from 15 residues. Germline-derived CDR1 and CDR2 are MNHEY and SVGAGI. Trimming took 8 bases from V and 0 from J; bases not matched to a gene: 9.

The chain couples TRBV6-5 to TRBJ2-7; 8 bases map to TRBD2. The sequenced material came from peripheral blood. This TCR came from a woman between 55 and 75 years old with acute or convalescent COVID-19. The CDR3 sequence is CASGGLGSSSYEQYF. The CDR3, as DNA: TGTGCCAGCGGGGGACTAGGCTCAAGCTCCTACGAGCAGTACTTC.